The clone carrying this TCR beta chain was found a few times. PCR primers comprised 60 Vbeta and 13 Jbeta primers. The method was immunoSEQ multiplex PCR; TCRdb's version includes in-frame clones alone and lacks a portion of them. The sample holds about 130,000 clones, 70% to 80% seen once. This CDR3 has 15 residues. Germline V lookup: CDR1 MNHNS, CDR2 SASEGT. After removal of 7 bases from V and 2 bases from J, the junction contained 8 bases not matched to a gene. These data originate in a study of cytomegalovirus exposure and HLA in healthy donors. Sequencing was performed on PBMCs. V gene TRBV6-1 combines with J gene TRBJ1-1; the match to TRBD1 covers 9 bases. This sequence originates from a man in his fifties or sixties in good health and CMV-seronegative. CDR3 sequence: CASTGDRVANTEAFF. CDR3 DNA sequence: TGTGCCAGCACGGGGGACAGGGTGGCTAACACTGAAGCTTTCTTT.